The next 6 T cell receptor beta chains were all read from a single sample in a study of cytomegalovirus exposure and HLA in healthy donors. Clones were read by immunoSEQ multiplex PCR, and TCRdb kept only the in-frame ones, dropping some. The data show approximately 72,000 clones, around 94% seen once. Source material: PBMCs. The origin of the receptors is a woman aged 18 to 35 in good health and CMV-seronegative.

The CDR3 nucleotides are TGCAGCGTTGGTTTCTTGACAGGGGGTACTGATCAGCCCCAGCATTTT. It specifies CSVGFLTGGTDQPQHF. The chain joins TRBV29-1 to TRBJ1-5; 9 nucleotides match TRBD1. Germline CDR1 is SQVTM and CDR2 is ANQGSEA. CDR3 size: 16 residues. J gave up 5 bases and V 4 bases, and 12 bases lay outside the gene matches.

This chain links TRBV15 with TRBJ1-5; possible D gene TRBD1, 6 bases. This CDR3 is 12 amino acids long. Germline assignment: CDR1 LNHNV and CDR2 YYDKDF (reference sequence). This CDR3 is CDLQGSGQPQHF. The CDR3 DNA reads TGTGACCTACAGGGATCCGGTCAGCCCCAGCATTTT. Combining the CDR3 with reference TRBV15 and TRBJ1-5 gives the whole variable domain DAMVIQNPRYQVTQFGKPVTLSCSQTLNHNVMYWYQQKSSQAPKLLFHYYDKDFNNEADTPDNFQSRRPNTSFCFLDIRSPGLGDTAMYLCDLQGSGQPQHFGDGTRLSIL.

V usage is TRBV27 and J usage is TRBJ1-2; TRBD1 aligns across 9 bases. The germline CDR1 and CDR2 sequences are MNHEY and SMNVEV (reference sequence). The V gene end was trimmed by 5 bases and the J gene end by 7 bases; junction bases not matched to a gene: 11. This CDR3 has 15 residues. CDR3 amino acids: CASSPLTGGYGGYTF. The CDR3 DNA reads TGTGCCAGCAGTCCGCTGACAGGGGGTTACGGTGGCTACACCTTC.

This clone was seen once. J is TRBJ2-6 and V is TRBV6-6, with D tentatively TRBD1 (6 bases). This CDR3 region has 15 residues. Germline CDR1 reads MNHNY; CDR2 reads SVGAGI (reference sequence). V was shortened by 6 bases and J by 2 bases, with 11 bases between the two germline ends. The CDR3 DNA reads as TGTGCCAGCAGACAAAACAGGGCTGGGGCCAACGTCCTGACTTTC. Encoded protein: CASRQNRAGANVLTF.

This clone is a singleton in its sample. The V call is TRBV13, the J call TRBJ2-3, with 9 bases matching TRBD1. CDR1 is PRHDT, CDR2 FYEKMQ, per germline (reference sequence). The V segment lost 5 bases and the J segment 0 bases; nucleotides outside the gene matches: 3. The CDR3 is 15 residues long. CDR3 loop: CASSEGTGSTDTQYF. Written as DNA, the CDR3 is TGTGCCAGCAGCGAAGGGACAGGGAGCACAGATACGCAGTATTTT.

The rearrangement joins TRBV5-5 to TRBJ1-6, with 7 bases aligning to TRBD1. Germline V gene lookup returns CDR1 SGHKS and CDR2 YYEKEE (reference sequence). Trimming cost V 0 bases and J 8 bases; bases outside gene matches: 8. The CDR3 consists of 16 residues. The CDR3 loop is CASSLAARGPDSPLHF. CDR3 nucleotides: TGTGCCAGCAGCTTGGCCGCTAGGGGGCCAGATTCACCCCTCCACTTT.